This T cell receptor beta chain was captured by sequencing in a study of cytomegalovirus exposure and HLA in healthy donors. Looking at the study overall: An early release of data contained about 85 million unique TCRs, which came from HLA-typed donors.

In the case of this clone: The junction differs from germline at one of its ends, possibly a read error.

The study ran its PCR with 60 Vbeta and 13 Jbeta primers. Some clones are missing from TCRdb's copy, which holds only in-frame ones; the method was immunoSEQ multiplex PCR. The table records 200,000 or so clones, 70% to 80% of them present only once. The CDR3 sequence is 13 residues long. Per germline, CDR1 SGHNT and CDR2 YYREEE (reference sequence). The TCR originated in a male donor in good health and CMV-seropositive. The rearrangement joins TRBV5-4 to TRBJ2-1, with D possibly TRBD2 on 5 matching bases. The specimen was PBMCs. The CDR3 spells CASSPSSYNEQFF. The CDR3 DNA reads as TGTGCCAGCAGCCCGTCTAGCTACAACGAGCAGTTCTTC.